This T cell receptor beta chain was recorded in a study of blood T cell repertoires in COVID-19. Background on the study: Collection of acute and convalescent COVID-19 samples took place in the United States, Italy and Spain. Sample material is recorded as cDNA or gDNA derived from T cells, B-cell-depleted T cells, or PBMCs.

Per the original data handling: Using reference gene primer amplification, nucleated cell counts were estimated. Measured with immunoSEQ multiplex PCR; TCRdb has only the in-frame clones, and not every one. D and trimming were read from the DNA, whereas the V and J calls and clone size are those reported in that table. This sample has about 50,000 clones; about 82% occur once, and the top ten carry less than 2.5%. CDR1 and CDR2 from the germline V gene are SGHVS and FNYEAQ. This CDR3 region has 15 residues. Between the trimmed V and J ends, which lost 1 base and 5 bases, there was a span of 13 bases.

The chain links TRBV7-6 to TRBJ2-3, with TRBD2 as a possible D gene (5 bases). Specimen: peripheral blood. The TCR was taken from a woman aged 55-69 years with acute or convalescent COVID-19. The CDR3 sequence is CASSLGVGVLDTQYF. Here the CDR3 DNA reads TGTGCCAGCAGCTTAGGGGTCGGGGTTTTAGATACGCAGTATTTT.